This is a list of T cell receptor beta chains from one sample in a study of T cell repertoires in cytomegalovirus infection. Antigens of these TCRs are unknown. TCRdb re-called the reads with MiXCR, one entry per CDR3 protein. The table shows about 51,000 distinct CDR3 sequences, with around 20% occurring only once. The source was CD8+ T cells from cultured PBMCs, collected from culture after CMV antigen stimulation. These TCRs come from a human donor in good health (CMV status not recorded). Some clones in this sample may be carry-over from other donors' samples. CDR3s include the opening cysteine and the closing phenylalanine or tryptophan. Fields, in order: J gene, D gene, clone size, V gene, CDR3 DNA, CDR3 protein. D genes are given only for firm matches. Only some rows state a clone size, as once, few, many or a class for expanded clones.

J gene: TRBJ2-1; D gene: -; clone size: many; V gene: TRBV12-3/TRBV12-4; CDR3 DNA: TGTGCCAGCAGTTGGAGGGGAACAAACAATGAGCAGTTCTTC; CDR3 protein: CASSWRGTNNEQFF
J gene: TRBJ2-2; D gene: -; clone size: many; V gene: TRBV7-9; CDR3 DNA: TGTGCCAGCAGCGCTGGGCCCTACACCGGGGAGCTGTTTTTT; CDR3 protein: CASSAGPYTGELFF
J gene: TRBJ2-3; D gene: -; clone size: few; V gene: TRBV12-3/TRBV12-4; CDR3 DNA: TGTGCCAGCACCCCACAGATTGGTACGCAGTATTTT; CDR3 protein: CASTPQIGTQYF
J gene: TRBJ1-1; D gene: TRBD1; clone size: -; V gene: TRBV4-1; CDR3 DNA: TGCGCCAGCAGCCCAAGACAGGGAGAAACTGAAGCTTTCTTT; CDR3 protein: CASSPRQGETEAFF
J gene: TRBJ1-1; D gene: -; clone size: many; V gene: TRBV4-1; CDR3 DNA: TGCGCCAGCAGCCAATTCATCGGGGGCCCGAACACTGAAGCTTTCTTT; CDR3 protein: CASSQFIGGPNTEAFF
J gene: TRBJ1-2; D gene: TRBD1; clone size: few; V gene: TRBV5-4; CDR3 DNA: TGTGCCAGCAGCCGGACCGGGACAGGGATGTATGACTACACCTTC; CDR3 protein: CASSRTGTGMYDYTF
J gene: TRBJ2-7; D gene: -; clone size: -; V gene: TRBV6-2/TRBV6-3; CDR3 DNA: TGTGCCAGCAGCCAGTACAGGAATCGGGTCTACGAGCAGTACTTC; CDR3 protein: CASSQYRNRVYEQYF
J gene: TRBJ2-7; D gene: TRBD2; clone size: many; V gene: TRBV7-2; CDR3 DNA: TGTGCCAGCAGGAACGAACCGGGACTAGCGGGGTACGAGCAGTACTTC; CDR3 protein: CASRNEPGLAGYEQYF
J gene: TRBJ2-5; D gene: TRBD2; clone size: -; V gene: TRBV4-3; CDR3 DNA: TGCGCCAGCAGCCAAGAGCGGGGGGGAGAAGAGACCCAGTACTTC; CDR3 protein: CASSQERGGEETQYF
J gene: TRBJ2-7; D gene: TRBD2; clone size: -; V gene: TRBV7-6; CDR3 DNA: TGTGCCAGCAGCTTGGGACTAGCGCACCAAAGCTCCTACGAGCAGTACTTC; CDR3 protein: CASSLGLAHQSSYEQYF